This T cell receptor beta chain was found in a study of T cells after yellow fever vaccination. Study-level points and caveats: Re-detected after boosting: most primary clones, 96% of CD4 and around 86% of CD8.

Synthesis of TCR cDNA relied on 5'RACE template switching, which attached a universal primer site and UMIs. TCRdb passed the 5' RACE reads through MiXCR, listing each CDR3 protein once. The sample yields about 320,000 distinct CDR3 sequences, approximately 4% seen once. After removal of 3 bases from V and 8 bases from J, the junction contained 7 bases not matched to a gene. CDR3 length: 14 amino acids. Germline CDR1 and CDR2: LNHNV and YYDKDF (reference sequence). This clonotype was picked up a small number of times. The antigen is not known. This specimen consisted of PBMCs, obtained 15 days after the yellow fever booster vaccination. The rearrangement joins TRBV15 to TRBJ1-2; 9 bases are a match to TRBD1. The receptor comes from a man between 18 and 35 years old who received the YFV17D yellow fever vaccine. DNA of the CDR3: TGTGCCACCAGCAGCCCACAGGGGGCGCGGGGCTACACCTTC. Protein product: CATSSPQGARGYTF. Together with reference TRBV15 and TRBJ1-2, the CDR3 gives the full variable domain: DAMVIQNPRYQVTQFGKPVTLSCSQTLNHNVMYWYQQKSSQAPKLLFHYYDKDFNNEADTPDNFQSRRPNTSFCFLDIRSPGLGDTAMYLCATSSPQGARGYTFGSGTRLTVV.